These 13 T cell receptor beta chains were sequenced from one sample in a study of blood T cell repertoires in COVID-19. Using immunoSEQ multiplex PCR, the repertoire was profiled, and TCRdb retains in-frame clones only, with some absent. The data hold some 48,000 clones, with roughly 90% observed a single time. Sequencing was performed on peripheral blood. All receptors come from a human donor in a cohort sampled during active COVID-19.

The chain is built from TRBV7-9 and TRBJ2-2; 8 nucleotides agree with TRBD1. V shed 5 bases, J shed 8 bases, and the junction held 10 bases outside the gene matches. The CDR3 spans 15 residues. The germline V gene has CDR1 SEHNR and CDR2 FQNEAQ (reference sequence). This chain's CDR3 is CASSTRTGTSGELFF. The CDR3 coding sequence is TGTGCCAGCAGCACGAGGACAGGGACTTCGGGGGAGCTGTTTTTT.

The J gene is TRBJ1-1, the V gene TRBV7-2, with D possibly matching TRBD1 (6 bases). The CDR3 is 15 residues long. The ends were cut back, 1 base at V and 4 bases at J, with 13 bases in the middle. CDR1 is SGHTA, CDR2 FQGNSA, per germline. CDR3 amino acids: CASSLGTGTITEAFF. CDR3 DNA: TGTGCCAGCAGCTTAGGTACAGGGACCATCACTGAAGCTTTCTTT.

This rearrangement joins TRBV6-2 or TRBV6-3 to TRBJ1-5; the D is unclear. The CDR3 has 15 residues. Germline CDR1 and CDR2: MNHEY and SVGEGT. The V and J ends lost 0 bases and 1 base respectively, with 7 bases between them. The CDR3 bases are TGTGCCAGCAGTTACTCCGGGAGAAGCAATCAGCCCCAGCATTTT. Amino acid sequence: CASSYSGRSNQPQHF.

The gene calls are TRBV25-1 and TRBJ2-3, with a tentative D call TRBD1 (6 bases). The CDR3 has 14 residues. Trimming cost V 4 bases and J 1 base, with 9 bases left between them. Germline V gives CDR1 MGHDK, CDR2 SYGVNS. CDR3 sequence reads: CASSVRQGTDTQYF. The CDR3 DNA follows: TGTGCCAGCAGTGTAAGACAGGGCACAGATACGCAGTATTTT.

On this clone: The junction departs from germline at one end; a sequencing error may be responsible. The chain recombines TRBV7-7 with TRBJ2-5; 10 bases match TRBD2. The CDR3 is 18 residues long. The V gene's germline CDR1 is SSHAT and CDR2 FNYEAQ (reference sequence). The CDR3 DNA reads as TGTGCTAGCAGCTTAGGGGGGCTAGCGGGAGCGGGTAAAGAGACCCAGTACTTC. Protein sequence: CASSLGGLAGAGKETQYF.

In DNA, the CDR3 is TGTGCCACCAGCAGGGTCCCGGGACAGGGGGCCTTCGAGCAGTACTTC. Translated: CATSRVPGQGAFEQYF. This sequence joins TRBV15 and TRBJ2-7; 12 positions agree with TRBD1. This CDR3 contains 16 residues. CDR1 is LNHNV, CDR2 YYDKDF, per germline (reference sequence). V gave up 3 bases and J gave up 6 bases; unmatched junction bases: 9.

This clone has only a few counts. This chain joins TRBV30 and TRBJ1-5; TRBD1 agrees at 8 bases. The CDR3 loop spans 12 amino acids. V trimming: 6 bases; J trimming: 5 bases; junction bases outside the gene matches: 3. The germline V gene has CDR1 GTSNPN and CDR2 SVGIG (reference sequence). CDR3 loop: CACGQGYQPQHF. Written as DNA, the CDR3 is TGTGCCTGCGGACAGGGATATCAGCCCCAGCATTTT.

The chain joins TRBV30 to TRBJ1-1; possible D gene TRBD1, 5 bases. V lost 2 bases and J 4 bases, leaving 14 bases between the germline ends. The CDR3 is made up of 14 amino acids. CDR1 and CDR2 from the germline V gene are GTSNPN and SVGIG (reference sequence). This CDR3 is CAWSSGDLGTEAFF. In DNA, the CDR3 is TGTGCCTGGAGTTCGGGGGACCTCGGCACTGAAGCTTTCTTT.

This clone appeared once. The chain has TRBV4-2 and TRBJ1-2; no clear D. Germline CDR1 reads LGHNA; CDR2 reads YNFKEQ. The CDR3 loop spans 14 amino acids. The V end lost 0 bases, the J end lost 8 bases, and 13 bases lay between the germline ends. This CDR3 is CASSQDRGGLGYTF. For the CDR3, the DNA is TGTGCCAGCAGCCAAGATCGGGGAGGATTAGGCTACACCTTC.

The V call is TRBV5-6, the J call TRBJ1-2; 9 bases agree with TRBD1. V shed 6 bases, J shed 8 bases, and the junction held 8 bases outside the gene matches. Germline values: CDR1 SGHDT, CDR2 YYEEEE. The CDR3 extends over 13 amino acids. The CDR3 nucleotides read TGTGCCAGCACCAGGGACAGGGCCCAGGGCTACACCTTC. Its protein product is CASTRDRAQGYTF.

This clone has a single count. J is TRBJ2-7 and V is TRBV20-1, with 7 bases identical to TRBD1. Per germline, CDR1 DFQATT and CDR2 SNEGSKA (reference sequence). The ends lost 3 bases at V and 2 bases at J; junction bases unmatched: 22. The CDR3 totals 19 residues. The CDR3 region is CSASLSRFFLGQRTYEQYF. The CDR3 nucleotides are TGCAGTGCTAGTCTTTCCCGTTTCTTTTTGGGACAGCGGACCTACGAGCAGTACTTC.

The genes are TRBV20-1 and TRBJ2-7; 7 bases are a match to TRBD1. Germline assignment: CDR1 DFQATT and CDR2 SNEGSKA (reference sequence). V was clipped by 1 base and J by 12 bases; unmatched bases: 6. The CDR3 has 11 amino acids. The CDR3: CSARALQGLYF. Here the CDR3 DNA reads TGCAGTGCTAGAGCCCTACAGGGGCTGTACTTC.

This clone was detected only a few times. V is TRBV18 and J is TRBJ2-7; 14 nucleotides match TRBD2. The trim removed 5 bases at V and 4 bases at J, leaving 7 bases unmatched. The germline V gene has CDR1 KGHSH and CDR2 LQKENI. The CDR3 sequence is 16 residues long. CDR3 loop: CASSSGLAGVGYEQYF. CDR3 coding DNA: TGTGCCAGCTCATCGGGACTAGCGGGAGTGGGGTACGAGCAGTACTTC.